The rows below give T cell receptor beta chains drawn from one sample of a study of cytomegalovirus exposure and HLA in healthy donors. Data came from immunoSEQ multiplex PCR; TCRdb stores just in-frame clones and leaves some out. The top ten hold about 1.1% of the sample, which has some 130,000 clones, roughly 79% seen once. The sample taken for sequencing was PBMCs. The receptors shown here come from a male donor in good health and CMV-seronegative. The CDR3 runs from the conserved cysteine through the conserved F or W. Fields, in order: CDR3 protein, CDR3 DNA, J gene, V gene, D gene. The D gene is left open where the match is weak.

CDR3 protein: CASSPQGFGANVLTF
CDR3 DNA: TGTGCCAGCAGTCCACAGGGATTTGGGGCCAACGTCCTGACTTTC
J gene: TRBJ2-6
V gene: TRBV6-1
D gene: -

CDR3 protein: CSVLVYRTGENEQFF
CDR3 DNA: TGCAGCGTTCTGGTGTATCGGACAGGGGAGAATGAGCAGTTCTTC
J gene: TRBJ2-1
V gene: TRBV29-1
D gene: TRBD1

CDR3 protein: CASSLEDGVYEQYF
CDR3 DNA: TGTGCCAGCAGTTTAGAAGACGGAGTCTACGAGCAGTACTTC
J gene: TRBJ2-7
V gene: TRBV27
D gene: -

CDR3 protein: CASTNTQGNEKLFF
CDR3 DNA: TGTGCCAGCACCAACACCCAGGGAAATGAAAAACTGTTTTTT
J gene: TRBJ1-4
V gene: TRBV6-1
D gene: -

CDR3 protein: CASKTGGRTEAFF
CDR3 DNA: TGTGCCAGCAAGACAGGGGGCAGGACTGAAGCTTTCTTT
J gene: TRBJ1-1
V gene: TRBV7-9
D gene: TRBD1

CDR3 protein: CAISTDRERYYEQYF
CDR3 DNA: TGTGCCATCAGCACGGACAGGGAGAGATACTACGAGCAGTACTTC
J gene: TRBJ2-7
V gene: TRBV10-3
D gene: TRBD1

CDR3 protein: CASSQDTAAYEQYF
CDR3 DNA: TGCGCCAGCAGCCAAGATACAGCGGCCTACGAGCAGTACTTC
J gene: TRBJ2-7
V gene: TRBV4-1
D gene: -

CDR3 protein: CASSLRQGAGYEQYF
CDR3 DNA: TGTGCCAGCAGTTTGCGACAGGGGGCTGGGTACGAGCAGTACTTC
J gene: TRBJ2-7
V gene: TRBV2
D gene: TRBD1

CDR3 protein: CASSRDRVNTEAFF
CDR3 DNA: TGTGCCAGCAGCAGAGACAGGGTGAACACTGAAGCTTTCTTT
J gene: TRBJ1-1
V gene: TRBV7-2
D gene: TRBD1

CDR3 protein: CASSLSGTGANEKLFF
CDR3 DNA: TGTGCCAGCAGCCTGTCCGGGACAGGGGCAAATGAAAAACTGTTTTTT
J gene: TRBJ1-4
V gene: TRBV7-8
D gene: TRBD1